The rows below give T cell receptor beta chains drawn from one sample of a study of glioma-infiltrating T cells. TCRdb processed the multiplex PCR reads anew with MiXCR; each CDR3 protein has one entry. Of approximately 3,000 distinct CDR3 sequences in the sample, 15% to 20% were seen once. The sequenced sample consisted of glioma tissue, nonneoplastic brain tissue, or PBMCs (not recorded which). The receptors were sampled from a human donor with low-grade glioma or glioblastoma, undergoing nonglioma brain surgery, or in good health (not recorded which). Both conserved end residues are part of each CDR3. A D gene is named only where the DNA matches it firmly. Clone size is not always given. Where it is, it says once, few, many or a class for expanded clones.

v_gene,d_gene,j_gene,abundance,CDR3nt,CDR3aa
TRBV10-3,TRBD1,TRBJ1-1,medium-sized,TGTGCCATCAGTGCGGACAGGGAGGACACTGAAGCTTTCTTT,CAISADREDTEAFF
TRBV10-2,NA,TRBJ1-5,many,TGCGCCAGCAGTGAGAATCCCGGGCTCACCCCCAATCAGCCCCAGCATTTT,CASSENPGLTPNQPQHF
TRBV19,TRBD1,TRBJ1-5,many,TGTGCCAGTAGTATAGGGACAGGCACGAATCAGCCCCAGCATTTT,CASSIGTGTNQPQHF
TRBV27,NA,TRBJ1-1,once,TGTGTTAGCAGTTTTCAGGTTTACACTGAAGCTTTCTTT,CVSSFQVYTEAFF
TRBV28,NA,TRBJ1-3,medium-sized,TGTGCCAGCTATACTCCGGGGGCCCCCTTTGGAAACACCATATATTTT,CASYTPGAPFGNTIYF
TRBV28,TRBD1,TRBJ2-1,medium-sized,TGTGCCAGCATCCACAGGGGGCGGCTACTCTACAATGAGCAGTTCTTC,CASIHRGRLLYNEQFF
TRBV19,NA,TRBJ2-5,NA,TGTACCAGTAGAGAAACAGGGAGTAAGGAGACCCAGTACTTC,CTSRETGSKETQYF
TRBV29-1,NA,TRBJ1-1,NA,TGCAGCGTTGAATCCGGGTTTGACACTGAAGCTTTCTTT,CSVESGFDTEAFF
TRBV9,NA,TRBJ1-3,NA,TGTGCCAGCAGCTCAAGAGACACCATATATTTT,CASSSRDTIYF
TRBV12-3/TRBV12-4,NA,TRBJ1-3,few,TGTGCCAGCAGTAACCCAAAAGGTAGAAGGGCGAACTCTTCTGGAAACACCATATATTTT,CASSNPKGRRANSSGNTIYF
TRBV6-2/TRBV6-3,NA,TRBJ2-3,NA,TGTGCCAGCGGCCCAAGCAGCTGGGACACAGATACGCAGTATTTT,CASGPSSWDTDTQYF
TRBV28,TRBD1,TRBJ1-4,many,TGTGCCAGCAGTGTCGCGGGGACAGGGTCTGAAAAACTGTTTTTT,CASSVAGTGSEKLFF
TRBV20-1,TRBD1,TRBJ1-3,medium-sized,TGCAGTGCCACCGACAGGGGAGCTGGAAACACCATATATTTT,CSATDRGAGNTIYF
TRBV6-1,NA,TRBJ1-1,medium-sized,TGTGCCAGCAGTGAAGCCGGCCCTGAAGCTTTCTTT,CASSEAGPEAFF
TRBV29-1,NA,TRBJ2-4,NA,TGCAGCGCTGAAGATCCTCCCGGGCGGTCGACCAAAAACATTCAGTACTTC,CSAEDPPGRSTKNIQYF
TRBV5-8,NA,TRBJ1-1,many,TGTGCCAGCCGGAGACCCTTATTGAACACTGAAGCTTTCTTT,CASRRPLLNTEAFF
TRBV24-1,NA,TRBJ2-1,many,TGTGCCACCAGTGATTTGCTGAACCACAATGAGCAGTTCTTC,CATSDLLNHNEQFF
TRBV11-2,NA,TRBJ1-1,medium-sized,TGTGCCAGCAGCAAGGGGGGGGACCTTGAAGCTTTCTTT,CASSKGGDLEAFF
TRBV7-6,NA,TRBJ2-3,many,TGTGCCAGCAGCTCCACTAGGGATACGCAGTATTTT,CASSSTRDTQYF
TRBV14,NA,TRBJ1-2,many,TGTGCCAGCAGCCAAGCCGGCCTCTTCTATGGCTACACCTTC,CASSQAGLFYGYTF
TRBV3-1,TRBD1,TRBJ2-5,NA,TGTGCCAGCAGCCAAGCCGGGACAGATGAAGAGACCCAGTACTTC,CASSQAGTDEETQYF
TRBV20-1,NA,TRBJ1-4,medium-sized,TGCAGTGCGGCCGACAGTGCAACTAATGAAAAACTGTTTTTT,CSAADSATNEKLFF
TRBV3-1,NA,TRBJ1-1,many,TGTGCCAGCAGCCAAGAGAATGGGAACACTGAAGCTTTCTTT,CASSQENGNTEAFF
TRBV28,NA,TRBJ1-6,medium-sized,TGTGCCGTTGGCCATTCACCCCTCCACTTT,CAVGHSPLHF
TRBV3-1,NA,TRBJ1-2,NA,TGTGCCAGCAGCCATTCGGGGCGTGGCTACACCTTC,CASSHSGRGYTF
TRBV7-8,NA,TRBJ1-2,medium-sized,TGTGCCAGCAGCTCCCGGGGGGACTATGGCTACACCTTC,CASSSRGDYGYTF
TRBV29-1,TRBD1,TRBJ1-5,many,TGCAGCGCCACGGACAGGGGTGATCAGCCCCAGCATTTT,CSATDRGDQPQHF
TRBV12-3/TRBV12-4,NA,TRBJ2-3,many,TGTGCCAGCAGTCTCGGACACCCCACAGATACGCAGTATTTT,CASSLGHPTDTQYF
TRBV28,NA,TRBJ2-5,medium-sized,TGTGCCAGCAGCAGGGACCCGGCCGAGACCCAGTACTTC,CASSRDPAETQYF
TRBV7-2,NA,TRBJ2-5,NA,TGTGCCGGCAGCTTAGCGCCATGGAGTCAGACCCAGTACTTC,CAGSLAPWSQTQYF
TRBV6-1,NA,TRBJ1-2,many,TGTGCCAGCAGGCACACCAAAGGGGGGACAAACTATGGCTACACCTTC,CASRHTKGGTNYGYTF
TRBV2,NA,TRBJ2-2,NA,TGTGCCAGCAGTGAAACAGGGCCGGCGAACACCGGGGAGCTGTTTTTT,CASSETGPANTGELFF
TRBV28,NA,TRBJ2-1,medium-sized,TGTGCCAGCCTAGATTGGAGTGAGCAGTTCTTC,CASLDWSEQFF
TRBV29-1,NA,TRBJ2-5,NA,TGCAGCGTTGAAGGGGACGGAGAGACCCAGTACTTC,CSVEGDGETQYF
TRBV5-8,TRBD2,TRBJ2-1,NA,TGTGCCAGCAGCACCCGTCCGGGACTAGCGGTCACGGATGAGCAGTTCTTC,CASSTRPGLAVTDEQFF